What follows are 21 T cell receptor beta chains derived from one specimen sequenced in a study of blood T cell repertoires in COVID-19. Clones were read by immunoSEQ multiplex PCR, and TCRdb kept only the in-frame ones, dropping some. The data contain about 260,000 clones, roughly 80% of them singletons. Sequencing input: peripheral blood. These receptors came from a man between 60 and 75 years old with acute or convalescent COVID-19.

The chain combines TRBV10-3 with TRBJ1-1; D might be TRBD1 (5 bases). Trimming cost V 10 bases and J 5 bases, with 11 bases left between them. The length of the CDR3 is 11 residues. In germline, CDR1 is ENHRY, CDR2 SYGVKD. Here the CDR3 reads CATSKGTEAFF. The CDR3 nucleotides read TGTGCCACCTCGAAGGGGACTGAAGCTTTCTTT.

The chain uses TRBV9 and TRBJ1-2, with 9 bases aligning to TRBD1. Per the germline V gene, CDR1 is SGDLS and CDR2 is YYNGEE. Germline trimming cut 2 bases from V and 8 bases from J; bases unmatched to any gene: 10. The CDR3 consists of 15 residues. In nucleotides, the CDR3 is TGTGCCAGCAGCGTTCGTCCCGGGACAGGGTCCGGCTACACCTTC. Translated: CASSVRPGTGSGYTF. The variable domain in full, completed from reference TRBV9 and TRBJ1-2, reads DSGVTQTPKHLITATGQRVTLRCSPRSGDLSVYWYQQSLDQGLQFLIQYYNGEERAKGNILERFSAQQFPDLHSELNLSSLELGDSALYFCASSVRPGTGSGYTFGSGTRLTVV.

The V and J genes are TRBV11-3 and TRBJ1-5; no reliable D call. With 3 bases removed from V and 5 bases from J, the gap between germline ends came to 11 bases. The CDR3 sequence is 14 residues long. CDR1 SGHNT and CDR2 YENEEA come from the germline V gene. Here the CDR3 reads CASSFSNGYQPQHF. Here the CDR3 DNA reads TGTGCCAGCAGCTTTTCGAACGGGTATCAGCCCCAGCATTTT.

The chain joins TRBV6-1 to TRBJ1-1; D gene unclear. V lost 1 base to trimming and J lost 5 bases, with 14 bases between them. Germline CDR1 MNHNS, CDR2 SASEGT. There are 15 residues in the CDR3. CDR3 sequence: CASSEGPGLFTEAFF. CDR3 DNA sequence: TGTGCCAGCAGTGAAGGTCCAGGACTATTTACTGAAGCTTTCTTT.

The rearrangement uses TRBV5-4 and TRBJ2-7; possibly TRBD2 for D (7 bases). This CDR3 has 16 residues. Trimming took 0 bases from V and 2 from J, leaving 15 bases between them. Germline-derived CDR1 and CDR2 are SGHNT and YYREEE (reference sequence). Here the CDR3 reads CASSLVGGGPPYEQYF. For the CDR3, the DNA is TGTGCCAGCAGCTTGGTGGGAGGGGGTCCCCCCTACGAGCAGTACTTC.

The chain recombines TRBV9 with TRBJ2-2; D unresolved. CDR3 length: 12 amino acids. V shed 4 bases and J shed 2 bases, with 3 bases lying between them. CDR1 and CDR2 (germline): SGDLS, YYNGEE. DNA for the CDR3: TGTGCCAGCAGCCCTAACACCGGGGAGCTGTTTTTT. Protein: CASSPNTGELFF. Combining the CDR3 with reference TRBV9 and TRBJ2-2 gives the whole variable domain DSGVTQTPKHLITATGQRVTLRCSPRSGDLSVYWYQQSLDQGLQFLIQYYNGEERAKGNILERFSAQQFPDLHSELNLSSLELGDSALYFCASSPNTGELFFGEGSRLTVL.

V and J are TRBV6-6 and TRBJ1-1; D not certain. V gave up 6 bases and J gave up 8 bases, with 10 bases separating them. There are 11 residues in the CDR3. Germline values: CDR1 MNHNY, CDR2 SVGAGI (reference sequence). The CDR3 sequence is CASRARGEAFF. The CDR3 DNA follows: TGTGCCAGCAGGGCCCGCGGGGAAGCTTTCTTT.

This clone was found once. The rearrangement links TRBV6-6 to TRBJ1-1; D unclear. Germline values: CDR1 MNHNY, CDR2 SVGAGI (reference sequence). The CDR3 consists of 14 residues. The V and J ends lost 0 bases and 1 base respectively, with 6 bases between them. CDR3 loop: CASSYSVGNTEAFF. The CDR3, as DNA: TGTGCCAGCAGTTACTCGGTCGGGAACACTGAAGCTTTCTTT.

The chain combines TRBV9 with TRBJ2-7; 9 nucleotides agree with TRBD1. V was pared by 0 bases and J by 6 bases, with 13 bases of the junction left unmatched. Germline CDR1 reads SGDLS; CDR2 reads YYNGEE. The CDR3 has 17 amino acids. The CDR3 bases are TGTGCCAGCAGCGTAGGTCCCGGGGACAGGGCCCAGGTCGAGCAGTACTTC. This codes for CASSVGPGDRAQVEQYF.

The chain has TRBV6-2 or TRBV6-3 and TRBJ1-5, with 7 nucleotides matching TRBD1. This CDR3 comprises 17 residues. Germline V gene sequence: CDR1 MNHEY, CDR2 SVGEGT. After removal of 7 bases from V and 0 bases from J, the junction contained 12 bases not matched to a gene. In DNA, the CDR3 is TGTGCCAGCACCCCGGACAGGTTGTTATATAGCAATCAGCCCCAGCATTTT. Protein: CASTPDRLLYSNQPQHF.

This clone was seen a few times. The chain links TRBV18 to TRBJ1-2, with D uncertain. The CDR3 is made up of 14 amino acids. Trimming cost V 4 bases and J 0 bases, with 9 bases left between them. CDR1 is KGHSH, CDR2 LQKENI, per germline. This CDR3 reads CASSLPTPNYGYTF. The CDR3 DNA reads as TGTGCCAGCTCACTACCGACACCTAACTATGGCTACACCTTC.

V and J are TRBV5-1 and TRBJ2-2, with TRBD2 identical over 10 bases. V lost 3 bases and J lost 5; bases outside the gene matches: 7. Looked up from germline, CDR1 is SGHRS and CDR2 is YFSETQ. CDR3 length: 16 residues. The CDR3 nucleotides read TGCGCCAGCAGCTCTAGCGGGGGCCTAAGGACCGGGGAGCTGTTTTTT. This encodes CASSSSGGLRTGELFF.

The chain uses TRBV10-2 and TRBJ1-1; D not certain. The CDR3 runs to 14 residues. The germline V and J ends were trimmed by 8 bases and 4 bases, with 17 bases remaining between them. Germline CDR1 reads WSHSY; CDR2 reads SAAADI. CDR3 nucleotide sequence: TGCGCCAGCGGGTCCCGGAGTGGTGGCACTGAAGCTTTCTTT. Amino acids: CASGSRSGGTEAFF.

The chain is built from TRBV29-1 and TRBJ1-1; 8 bases agree with TRBD1. Trimming at V came to 6 bases and at J to 4 bases, leaving 19 bases not matched to a gene. The CDR3 runs 17 residues. Germline CDR1 is SQVTM and CDR2 is ANQGSEA. The CDR3 bases are TGCAGCGTGTCCCCGGAGCGACAGGGGACGAGGGCCACTGAAGCTTTCTTT. It specifies CSVSPERQGTRATEAFF.

This sequence joins TRBV18 and TRBJ2-1; TRBD2 aligns across 15 bases. The CDR3 loop spans 18 amino acids. CDR1 is KGHSH, CDR2 LQKENI, per germline. The V segment lost 3 bases and the J segment 8 bases; nucleotides outside the gene matches: 11. The CDR3 here is CASSPRTGTSGRRDEQFF. CDR3 in DNA: TGTGCCAGCTCACCGAGGACCGGGACTAGCGGGAGGAGGGATGAGCAGTTCTTC.

The V gene is TRBV12-3 or TRBV12-4, the J gene TRBJ2-5; perhaps TRBD2 as D (7 bases). Deletions cut 6 bases from V and 7 bases from J, with 9 bases between. The CDR3 length is 11 residues. The CDR3 loop is CASRGGGTQYF. In DNA, the CDR3 is TGTGCCAGCAGGGGAGGGGGGACCCAGTACTTC.

The chain uses TRBV5-1 and TRBJ2-5; D unresolved. V was clipped by 0 bases and J by 5 bases, with 11 bases between them. The CDR3 has 14 amino acids. Per the germline V gene, CDR1 is SGHRS and CDR2 is YFSETQ. DNA of the CDR3: TGCGCCAGCAGCTTGGAAAGTAGTTCCGAGACCCAGTACTTC. This encodes CASSLESSSETQYF.

This chain joins TRBV5-1 and TRBJ2-1; 7 bases fit TRBD1. The CDR3 has 14 residues. Germline assignment: CDR1 SGHRS and CDR2 YFSETQ. V lost 0 bases, J lost 6 bases, and 3 bases stayed unmatched. The CDR3 here is CASSLGQGANEQFF. As DNA, the CDR3 is TGCGCCAGCAGCTTGGGACAGGGTGCCAATGAGCAGTTCTTC.

The CDR3 nucleotides read TGTGCCAGTAGTATAGGCGGGGCCACTGAAGCTTTCTTT. Its translation is CASSIGGATEAFF. The chain employs TRBV19 and TRBJ1-1, with a tentative D call TRBD1 (5 bases). The V gene lost 1 base and the J gene lost 4 bases, with 7 bases spanning the gap. The germline CDR1 and CDR2 sequences are LNHDA and SQIVND (reference sequence). The length of the CDR3 is 13 residues.

The V and J genes are TRBV5-1 and TRBJ2-2, with D hard to call. Germline assignment: CDR1 SGHRS and CDR2 YFSETQ. The V gene lost 1 base and the J gene lost 0 bases, with 7 bases spanning the gap. The CDR3 consists of 15 residues. CDR3 sequence: CASSLSRTNTGELFF. In nucleotides, the CDR3 is TGCGCCAGCAGCTTGAGCAGGACGAACACCGGGGAGCTGTTTTTT.

The chain joins TRBV27 to TRBJ1-2, with D perhaps matching TRBD1 (5 bases). This CDR3 region has 17 residues. Germline lookup yields CDR1 MNHEY and CDR2 SMNVEV (reference sequence). Trimming stripped 0 bases from V and 4 bases from J, with 18 bases between. This CDR3 reads CASSLSRVGGAFYGYTF. CDR3 bases: TGTGCCAGCAGTTTATCCCGAGTTGGAGGGGCTTTCTATGGCTACACCTTC.